Below, 20 T cell receptor beta chains from the same sample are listed, as sequenced in a study of T cells after yellow fever vaccination. TCRdb called the 5' RACE reads again in MiXCR, with one record for every CDR3 protein. This table has 450,000 to 600,000 distinct CDR3 sequences, roughly 17% appearing once. The source was PBMCs, collected around 5 days after the first yellow fever vaccination. The origin of the receptors is a man younger than 30 who received the YFV17D yellow fever vaccine.

This sequence joins TRBV27 and TRBJ2-7, with D perhaps TRBD2 (6 bases). There are 14 residues in the CDR3. V lost 6 bases, J lost 6 bases, and 18 bases lay in between. The germline gives CDR1 MNHEY, CDR2 SMNVEV (reference sequence). CDR3 nucleotides: TGTGCCAGCAGCCGCCGGGGGACCCCTCGCGAGCAGTACTTC. Translating gives CASSRRGTPREQYF.

The chain couples TRBV12-3 or TRBV12-4 to TRBJ2-6; 9 bases map to TRBD1. The CDR3 covers 15 residues. Trimming cost V 3 bases and J 12 bases; bases outside gene matches: 9. This CDR3 is CASSLYRGRDIVLTF. For the CDR3, the DNA is TGTGCCAGCAGTTTGTACAGGGGGCGTGACATCGTCCTGACTTTC.

This chain uses TRBV6-5 with TRBJ2-7; the D gene is possibly TRBD1 (5 bases). Germline CDR1 MNHEY, CDR2 SVGAGI. The V gene lost 2 bases and the J gene lost 5 bases, with 16 bases spanning the gap. This CDR3 comprises 15 residues. The CDR3 DNA is TGTGCCAGCAGTTACCGCATTGTGGGGCCCCACGAGCAGTACGTC. Amino acids: CASSYRIVGPHEQYV.

This clonotype was seen a few times. The rearrangement joins TRBV5-1 to TRBJ2-1, with TRBD2 matching over 11 bases. The germline V gene encodes CDR1 SGHRS and CDR2 YFSETQ. Trimming took 1 base from V and 15 from J; bases not matched to a gene: 12. There are 15 residues in the CDR3. CDR3 sequence: CASSLTLAGEKVRFF. CDR3 DNA sequence: TGCGCCAGCAGCTTGACACTAGCGGGGGAGAAGGTGCGGTTCTTC. Together with reference TRBV5-1 and TRBJ2-1, the CDR3 gives the full variable domain: KAGVTQTPRYLIKTRGQQVTLSCSPISGHRSVSWYQQTPGQGLQFLFEYFSETQRNKGNFPGRFSGRQFSNSRSEMNVSTLELGDSALYLCASSLTLAGEKVRFFGPGTRLTVL.

This clonotype was detected only a few times. V gene TRBV11-2 combines with J gene TRBJ2-7, with 10 bases lining up with TRBD1. Germline loops: CDR1 SGHAT, CDR2 FQNNGV. The CDR3 consists of 16 residues. The V and J ends lost 5 bases and 4 bases, in that order; junction bases with no gene match: 11. CDR3 bases: TGTGCCAGCAGCACGAGGGGACAGGGGAAAATTTACGAGCAGTACTTC. Protein product: CASSTRGQGKIYEQYF.

This clonotype was observed a few times. The V gene is TRBV20-1, the J gene TRBJ2-6, with D possibly matching TRBD1 (6 bases). Germline V gene data show CDR1 as DFQATT and CDR2 as SNEGSKA (reference sequence). V lost 1 base and J lost 1, with 11 bases in between. The CDR3 consists of 16 residues. In DNA, the CDR3 is TGCAGTGCTAGAGGTGACAGGACTTCTGGGGCCAACGTCCTGACTTTC. It is translated as CSARGDRTSGANVLTF.

This clonotype was picked up a small number of times. V usage is TRBV20-1 and J usage is TRBJ1-1, with D possibly matching TRBD1 (6 bases). The germline V gene encodes CDR1 DFQATT and CDR2 SNEGSKA (reference sequence). This CDR3 is built from 14 residues. The V end was cut by 0 bases, the J end by 5 bases, with 13 bases between. The CDR3 DNA sequence: TGCAGTGCTAGAGATCGAGGGGGTTATACTGAAGCTTTCTTT. Its translation is CSARDRGGYTEAFF.

The chain couples TRBV7-2 to TRBJ2-3; 8 bases map to TRBD2. J was trimmed by 6 bases and V by 5 bases; bases with no gene match: 10. The CDR3 sequence is 15 residues long. CDR1 is SGHTA, CDR2 FQGNSA, per germline. The CDR3 spells CASSPHGGAWDTQYF. CDR3 sequence (DNA): TGTGCCAGCAGCCCGCACGGGGGGGCTTGGGATACGCAGTATTTT. Full variable domain (missing parts from reference TRBV7-2 and TRBJ2-3): GAGVSQSPSNKVTEKGKDVELRCDPISGHTALYWYRQSLGQGLEFLIYFQGNSAPDKSGLPSDRFSAERTGGSVSTLTIQRTQQEDSAVYLCASSPHGGAWDTQYFGPGTRLTVL.

The V and J genes are TRBV7-2 and TRBJ2-5; the D gene is possibly TRBD1 (5 bases). Trimming left V 4 bases short and J 5 bases short, with 20 bases between. CDR3 length equals 16 residues. Per the germline V gene, CDR1 is SGHTA and CDR2 is FQGNSA. The CDR3 protein is CASSSRGGGPSETQYF. The CDR3 DNA follows: TGTGCCAGCAGCTCAAGGGGTGGTGGGCCCAGCGAGACCCAGTACTTC.

In this sample, this clonotype turned up a few times. The gene calls are TRBV20-1 and TRBJ2-7; the match to TRBD1 covers 7 bases. V trimming: 3 bases; J trimming: 3 bases; junction bases outside the gene matches: 5. The CDR3 is 13 amino acids. CDR1 and CDR2 (germline): DFQATT, SNEGSKA (reference sequence). The CDR3 spells CSASRQGLYEQYF. The DNA of the CDR3 is TGCAGTGCTAGTCGACAGGGCCTCTACGAGCAGTACTTC.

This sequence joins TRBV19 and TRBJ1-5, with TRBD1 matching over 7 bases. The CDR3 length is 13 residues. From germline, CDR1 is LNHDA and CDR2 SQIVND (reference sequence). The CDR3 sequence is CASGQLSNQPQHF. The CDR3 DNA reads as TGTGCTTCGGGACAGCTTAGCAATCAGCCCCAGCATTTT.

There are a few counts of this clonotype. The chain links TRBV7-8 to TRBJ2-7, with a possible D match to TRBD2 (5 bases). Germline loops: CDR1 SGHVS, CDR2 FQNEAQ. CDR3 length: 13 amino acids. Trimming shortened V by 4 bases and J by 7 bases, and 14 bases separated the two germline ends. The DNA for the CDR3 is TGTGCCAGCAGCTCACCAGCCGGAGGAGAGCAGTACTTC. This translates into CASSSPAGGEQYF.

This clonotype was found many times. This chain links TRBV15 with TRBJ2-7; D is unresolved. Germline CDR1 and CDR2: LNHNV and YYDKDF (reference sequence). V was shortened by 0 bases and J by 4 bases, with 10 bases between the two germline ends. CDR3 length: 14 amino acids. The CDR3 DNA is TGTGCCACCAGCAGAGATCTTCTCCGGTACGAGCAGTACGTC. This encodes CATSRDLLRYEQYV.

The chain employs TRBV11-2 and TRBJ2-3; 10 positions match TRBD2. The CDR3 extends over 15 amino acids. The V segment lost 5 bases and the J segment 1 base; nucleotides outside the gene matches: 3. Germline V gene lookup returns CDR1 SGHAT and CDR2 FQNNGV. Here the CDR3 reads CASSIGTSGTDTQYF. The CDR3 coding sequence is TGTGCCAGCAGCATTGGGACTAGCGGCACAGATACGCAGTATTTT.

This clonotype was counted at least ten times. The chain employs TRBV6-4 and TRBJ1-5, with a tentative D call TRBD1 (6 bases). V lost 4 bases and J lost 3, with 7 bases in between. The CDR3 contains 13 residues. CDR1 is MRHNA, CDR2 SNTAGT, per germline. CDR3 DNA sequence: TGTGCCAGCAGTGGGGGACACAATCAGCCCCAGCATTTT. Translated: CASSGGHNQPQHF.

This clonotype was detected many times. This rearrangement joins TRBV12-3 or TRBV12-4 to TRBJ2-5; 10 bases agree with TRBD1. The trim removed 5 bases at V and 5 bases at J, leaving 8 bases unmatched. This CDR3 region has 15 residues. The CDR3 sequence: CASSPDRGLGETQYF. The CDR3 DNA follows: TGTGCCAGCAGTCCAGACAGGGGGCTGGGGGAGACCCAGTACTTC.

The gene calls are TRBV20-1 and TRBJ2-1, with D unclear. V was shortened by 5 bases and J by 7 bases, with 15 bases between the two germline ends. The CDR3 runs to 13 residues. Per the germline V gene, CDR1 is DFQATT and CDR2 is SNEGSKA (reference sequence). The CDR3, as DNA: TGCAGTGCTCCCTCATATAACCTAAATGAGCAGTTCTTC. Its protein product is CSAPSYNLNEQFF.

The chain links TRBV18 to TRBJ1-1, with D unresolved. The ends were cut back, 3 bases at V and 0 bases at J, with 14 bases in the middle. The CDR3 runs 16 residues. From germline, CDR1 is KGHSH and CDR2 LQKENI. As DNA, the CDR3 is TGTGCCAGCTCACCTTGGGCGCAGGCCATGAACACTGAAGCTTTCTTT. This encodes CASSPWAQAMNTEAFF.

This clonotype was observed at least ten times. The chain has TRBV6-2 or TRBV6-3 and TRBJ2-1; 7 nucleotides agree with TRBD1. CDR1 MNHEY and CDR2 SVGEGT come from the germline V gene. There are 14 residues in the CDR3. V was clipped by 5 bases and J by 4 bases; unmatched bases: 5. The CDR3 DNA is TGTGCCAGCAGTCCGCGGACAGGTTACAATGAGCAGTTCTTC. It is translated as CASSPRTGYNEQFF.

The J gene is TRBJ2-1, the V gene TRBV4-2, with D possibly matching TRBD2 (5 bases). Deletions cut 0 bases from V and 2 bases from J, with 11 bases between. The CDR3 has 16 amino acids. The germline CDR1 and CDR2 sequences are LGHNA and YNFKEQ. DNA for the CDR3: TGTGCCAGCAGCCAAGACAGACTACCCACCTACAATGAGCAGTTCTTC. It codes for CASSQDRLPTYNEQFF.